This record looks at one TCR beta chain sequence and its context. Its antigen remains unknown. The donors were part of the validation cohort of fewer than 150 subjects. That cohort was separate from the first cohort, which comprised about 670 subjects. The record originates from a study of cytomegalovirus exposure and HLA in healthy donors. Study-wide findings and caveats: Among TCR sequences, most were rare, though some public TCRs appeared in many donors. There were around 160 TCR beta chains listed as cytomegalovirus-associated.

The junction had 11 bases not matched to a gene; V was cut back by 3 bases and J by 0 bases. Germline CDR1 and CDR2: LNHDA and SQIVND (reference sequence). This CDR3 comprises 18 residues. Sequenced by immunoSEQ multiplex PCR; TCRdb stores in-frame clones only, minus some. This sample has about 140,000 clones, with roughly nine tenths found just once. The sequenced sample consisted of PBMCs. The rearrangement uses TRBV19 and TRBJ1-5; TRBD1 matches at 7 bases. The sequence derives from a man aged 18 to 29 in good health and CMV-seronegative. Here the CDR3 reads CASSIGQATTYSNQPQHF. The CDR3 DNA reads TGTGCCAGTAGTATCGGACAGGCTACTACTTATAGCAATCAGCCCCAGCATTTT. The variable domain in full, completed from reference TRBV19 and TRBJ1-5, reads DGGITQSPKYLFRKEGQNVTLSCEQNLNHDAMYWYRQDPGQGLRLIYYSQIVNDFQKGDIAEGYSVSREKKESFPLTVTSAQKNPTAFYLCASSIGQATTYSNQPQHFGDGTRLSIL.